The present entry profiles one T cell receptor beta chain with its context. Trimming took off 5 bases at V and 2 bases at J, with 10 bases between the two ends. The CDR3 has 13 residues. Germline V gives CDR1 MNHEY, CDR2 SVGAGI. Sequencing used immunoSEQ multiplex PCR; TCRdb keeps in-frame clones, though not all of them. The sample consists of approximately 2,300,000 clones, 85% to 95% of them appearing once. This specimen belongs to a study of shared clonotypes between healthy human individuals. Specimen: naive CD4+ T cells from PBMCs. Subset denoted: CD45RA+ positively selected. The chain uses TRBV6-5 and TRBJ2-7; maybe TRBD1 (5 bases). This TCR was sampled from a man aged 18-30 years in good health. Some clones in this sample may be carry-over from other donors' samples. For the CDR3, the DNA is TGTGCCAGCAGTCGACAGAGTACCTACGAGCAGTACTTC. Its protein product is CASSRQSTYEQYF.